These 16 T cell receptor beta chains were all obtained from the same sample, sequenced in a study of blood T cell repertoires in COVID-19 (dated by TCRdb to between 2020 and 2021). Library creation used the immunoSEQ multiplex PCR assay. TCRdb limited this immuneACCESS table to in-frame rearrangements with V and J called. A share of clones is missing; checked studies link under half to unresolved V genes, and the rest is unexplained. The sample yields about 62,000 clones; about nine tenths were counted once. The biggest ten clones account for approximately 1.3% of the sample. The sample taken for sequencing was peripheral blood. These receptors all stem from a woman of 80 years or more with acute or convalescent COVID-19.

The chain recombines TRBV6-5 with TRBJ1-5; 9 bases are a match to TRBD1. The CDR3 loop spans 13 amino acids. With V trimmed by 8 bases and J by 5 bases, 4 bases remained unmatched. In germline, CDR1 is MNHEY, CDR2 SVGAGI. The CDR3 reads CASGDREHQPQHF. The CDR3 DNA follows: TGTGCCAGCGGGGACAGGGAACATCAGCCCCAGCATTTT.

V usage is TRBV6-5 and J usage is TRBJ1-5; TRBD1 matches at 8 bases. V dropped 7 bases and J dropped 8; count of bases not matched to a gene: 10. Germline CDR1 reads MNHEY; CDR2 reads SVGAGI. The CDR3 has 14 amino acids. CDR3 nucleotides: TGTGCCAGCATATCTCTGACAGGGGTGAAGCCCCAGCATTTT. It specifies CASISLTGVKPQHF.

CDR3 protein: CASNGLGDFMNTEAFF. Written as DNA, the CDR3 is TGCGCCAGCAACGGTCTCGGGGACTTTATGAACACTGAAGCTTTCTTT. This chain uses TRBV5-1 with TRBJ1-1; maybe TRBD1 (5 bases). The germline V gene encodes CDR1 SGHRS and CDR2 YFSETQ. V lost 6 bases, J lost 0 bases, and 18 bases lay in between. This CDR3 comprises 16 residues.

The chain recombines TRBV5-6 with TRBJ2-5; tentatively, D is TRBD2 (6 bases). This CDR3 contains 15 residues. V was pared by 2 bases and J by 5 bases, with 16 bases between. Germline V gene sequence: CDR1 SGHDT, CDR2 YYEEEE. The chain's CDR3 is CASSLGGTLEETQYF. CDR3 nucleotide sequence: TGTGCCAGCAGCTTAGGCGGGACTTTGGAGGAGACCCAGTACTTC.

The chain is built from TRBV11-2 and TRBJ1-1, with a weak D call TRBD1 (5 bases). With 4 bases removed from V and 8 bases from J, the gap between germline ends came to 11 bases. The germline gives CDR1 SGHAT, CDR2 FQNNGV. CDR3 length equals 12 residues. The CDR3 region is CASSSKQVEAFF. For the CDR3, the DNA is TGTGCCAGCAGCTCGAAACAGGTCGAAGCTTTCTTT.

The J gene is TRBJ2-2, the V gene TRBV5-1, with 8 bases lining up with TRBD1. The CDR3 is 15 residues long. V shed 3 bases and J 6 bases; nucleotides not matched to a gene: 7. Looked up from germline, CDR1 is SGHRS and CDR2 is YFSETQ. The CDR3 sequence: CASSSMTGAPGELFF. In DNA form, the CDR3 reads TGCGCCAGCAGCTCTATGACAGGGGCTCCCGGGGAGCTGTTTTTT. Using reference TRBV5-1 and TRBJ2-2 for the parts outside the CDR3, the full variable domain is KAGVTQTPRYLIKTRGQQVTLSCSPISGHRSVSWYQQTPGQGLQFLFEYFSETQRNKGNFPGRFSGRQFSNSRSEMNVSTLELGDSALYLCASSSMTGAPGELFFGEGSRLTVL.

This clone is a singleton in its sample. The V call is TRBV19, the J call TRBJ2-1; 7 bases match TRBD1. Germline V gene lookup returns CDR1 LNHDA and CDR2 SQIVND (reference sequence). After removal of 4 bases from V and 12 bases from J, the junction contained 12 bases not matched to a gene. This CDR3 region has 14 residues. CDR3 region: CASSKLQQRQGQFF. In nucleotides, the CDR3 is TGTGCCAGTAGTAAATTACAACAACGACAGGGGCAGTTCTTC. Using reference TRBV19 and TRBJ2-1 for the parts outside the CDR3, the full variable domain is DGGITQSPKYLFRKEGQNVTLSCEQNLNHDAMYWYRQDPGQGLRLIYYSQIVNDFQKGDIAEGYSVSREKKESFPLTVTSAQKNPTAFYLCASSKLQQRQGQFFGPGTRLTVL.

This chain joins TRBV24-1 and TRBJ2-1; D may be TRBD2 (5 bases). This CDR3 is built from 15 residues. V gave up 4 bases and J gave up 2 bases, with 11 bases separating them. Germline CDR1 is KGHDR and CDR2 is SFDVKD. The CDR3 region is CATSDRTPTYNEQFF. The DNA of the CDR3 is TGTGCCACCAGTGACCGGACTCCGACCTACAATGAGCAGTTCTTC.

The sample holds one count of this clone. The same CDR3 can be traced to other DNA sequences in this sample. This sequence joins TRBV19 and TRBJ1-1; TRBD1 matches 7 bases. The trim removed 5 bases at V and 1 base at J, leaving 4 bases unmatched. Germline V gene sequence: CDR1 LNHDA, CDR2 SQIVND (reference sequence). The CDR3 has 14 residues. CDR3 DNA sequence: TGTGCCAGTAGTCCCAGACAGGGGAACACTGAAGCTTTCTTT. It encodes CASSPRQGNTEAFF.

This clone has only a few counts. The chain couples TRBV7-2 to TRBJ2-7; 7 bases are a match to TRBD2. After removal of 2 bases from V and 1 base from J, the junction contained 11 bases not matched to a gene. The length of the CDR3 is 17 residues. Germline lookup yields CDR1 SGHTA and CDR2 FQGNSA. Here the CDR3 DNA reads TGTGCCAGCAGCTTAACCCGGCCGGGGGGTAGGTCCTACGAGCAGTACTTC. Amino acids: CASSLTRPGGRSYEQYF.

V usage is TRBV19 and J usage is TRBJ2-1; TRBD2 matches at 13 bases. The CDR3 has 16 amino acids. Germline CDR1 and CDR2: LNHDA and SQIVND (reference sequence). The V segment lost 6 bases and the J segment 7 bases; nucleotides outside the gene matches: 9. This CDR3 is CASSKPWTSGSNEQFF. The CDR3 DNA reads TGTGCCAGTAGCAAACCCTGGACTAGCGGGAGTAATGAGCAGTTCTTC. The variable domain in full, with the rest retrieved from reference TRBV19 and TRBJ2-1, is DGGITQSPKYLFRKEGQNVTLSCEQNLNHDAMYWYRQDPGQGLRLIYYSQIVNDFQKGDIAEGYSVSREKKESFPLTVTSAQKNPTAFYLCASSKPWTSGSNEQFFGPGTRLTVL.

This clone was counted a single time. The V call is TRBV5-1, the J call TRBJ2-1; a possible D gene is TRBD1 (6 bases). This CDR3 region has 16 residues. CDR1 is SGHRS and CDR2 is YFSETQ in the germline V gene. V lost 0 bases to trimming and J lost 0 bases, with 10 bases between them. This CDR3 reads CASSLEGGGSYNEQFF. Written as DNA, the CDR3 is TGCGCCAGCAGCTTGGAAGGGGGTGGCTCCTACAATGAGCAGTTCTTC.

This chain links TRBV6-6 with TRBJ1-4; D not certain. Trimming took off 4 bases at V and 3 bases at J, with 15 bases between the two ends. The CDR3 has 16 residues. Germline-derived CDR1 and CDR2 are MNHNY and SVGAGI (reference sequence). CDR3 sequence (DNA): TGTGCCAGCAGTTCTTCCACGGAGGCGGCTAATGAAAAACTGTTTTTT. This encodes CASSSSTEAANEKLFF.

The CDR3 sequence is CASSQTTRDTGELFF. In DNA, the CDR3 is TGCGCCAGCAGCCAAACGACTAGGGACACCGGGGAGCTGTTTTTT. The chain recombines TRBV4-1 with TRBJ2-2; possible D gene TRBD2, 6 bases. Deletions cut 2 bases from V and 3 bases from J, with 10 bases between. This CDR3 contains 15 residues. Germline-derived CDR1 and CDR2 are MGHRA and YSYEKL.

The V gene is TRBV7-2, the J gene TRBJ1-5, with D perhaps matching TRBD1 (5 bases). Germline CDR1 reads SGHTA; CDR2 reads FQGNSA. V dropped 2 bases and J dropped 1 base, with 15 bases sitting between them. The CDR3 runs 17 residues. CDR3 in DNA: TGTGCCAGCAGCTTATCGTCGGCGGGACCGAGCAATCAGCCCCAGCATTTT. The encoded protein is CASSLSSAGPSNQPQHF.

This sequence joins TRBV19 and TRBJ1-5; the D gene is possibly TRBD1 (5 bases). V shed 7 bases and J shed 7 bases, with 11 bases lying between them. Germline lookup yields CDR1 LNHDA and CDR2 SQIVND (reference sequence). The CDR3 runs to 12 residues. DNA for the CDR3: TGTGCCAGTACAGGCAGGGCCCAGCCCCAGCATTTT. Translation gives CASTGRAQPQHF.